This is a list of T cell receptor beta chains from one sample in a study of blood T cell repertoires in COVID-19. Profiled with immunoSEQ multiplex PCR; TCRdb holds only in-frame clones, not every one. Here the sample spans roughly 320,000 clones, over 75% being singletons. Sequenced material: PBMCs or T cells enriched from blood (not recorded which). The receptors originated from a man aged 25 to 40 who had recovered from COVID-19. CDR3s include the opening cysteine and the closing phenylalanine or tryptophan. A D gene is named only where the DNA matches it firmly. Some rows have no size entry. The others give once, few or many, or a class for an expanded clone.

v_gene	j_gene	abundance	d_gene	CDR3aa	CDR3nt
TRBV4-2	TRBJ2-7	-	TRBD2	CASSQEGGTSVPYEQYF	TGTGCCAGCAGCCAAGAGGGCGGGACTAGCGTACCCTACGAGCAGTACTTC
TRBV5-1	TRBJ2-2	-	-	CASSYISGAGELFF	TGCGCCAGCAGTTATATTTCGGGGGCCGGGGAGCTGTTTTTT
TRBV6-5	TRBJ2-6	once	-	CASIFIGANVLTF	TGTGCCAGCATCTTTATTGGGGCCAACGTCCTGACTTTC
TRBV6-2/TRBV6-3	TRBJ2-7	-	TRBD1	CASSYSTGTPWEQYF	TGTGCCAGCAGTTACTCGACAGGGACGCCCTGGGAGCAGTACTTC
TRBV3-1/TRBV3-2	TRBJ2-2	-	TRBD2	CASSQDRGLAGIGELFF	TGTGCCAGCAGCCAAGATCGGGGACTAGCGGGTATCGGGGAGCTGTTTTTT
TRBV5-1	TRBJ2-5	-	TRBD2	CASSFALAGGGETQYF	TGCGCCAGCAGCTTTGCGCTAGCGGGAGGCGGAGAGACCCAGTACTTC
TRBV5-4	TRBJ2-7	-	-	CASSLNHGGTYEQYF	TGTGCCAGCAGCTTGAATCACGGGGGTACCTACGAGCAGTACTTC
TRBV6-5	TRBJ1-2	-	TRBD1	CASIAIDRDGYGYTF	TGTGCCAGCATTGCGATCGACAGGGACGGCTATGGCTACACCTTC
TRBV11-2	TRBJ2-2	-	TRBD2	CASSPSGGVNTGELFF	TGTGCCAGCAGCCCAAGCGGGGGGGTCAACACCGGGGAGCTGTTTTTT
TRBV7-2	TRBJ1-6	once	-	CASSLVSSNSPLHF	TGTGCCAGCAGCTTAGTTAGTTCTAATTCACCCCTCCACTTT
TRBV24-1	TRBJ2-6	-	-	CATSDFRGSGANVLTF	TGTGCCACCAGTGATTTCAGGGGCTCTGGGGCCAACGTCCTGACTTTC
TRBV30	TRBJ1-1	-	-	CAWSYNPPTGNTEAFF	TGTGCCTGGAGCTACAACCCGCCGACAGGGAACACTGAAGCTTTCTTT
TRBV2	TRBJ1-5	-	-	CASSESLARREPQHF	TGTGCCAGCAGTGAAAGCCTAGCAAGGCGTGAGCCCCAGCATTTT
TRBV30	TRBJ2-7	few	-	CACSHGVPPGEQYF	TGTGCCTGCTCACACGGAGTACCCCCCGGCGAGCAGTACTTC
TRBV29-1	TRBJ2-5	-	TRBD2	CSVVLAGGTETQYF	TGCAGCGTTGTGTTAGCGGGAGGGACAGAGACCCAGTACTTC
TRBV19	TRBJ2-7	-	-	CASRSSARYEQYF	TGTGCCAGTAGGTCGTCCGCGAGATACGAGCAGTACTTC
TRBV3-1/TRBV3-2	TRBJ2-1	few	TRBD2	CASSQGIPSGGAGVEQFF	TGTGCCAGCAGCCAAGGGATCCCGAGCGGGGGGGCCGGCGTTGAGCAGTTCTTC
TRBV4-1	TRBJ2-2	-	TRBD1	CASSDRDRGTTGELFF	TGCGCCAGCAGCGATCGGGACAGGGGTACCACCGGGGAGCTGTTTTTT